These T cell receptor beta chains were read from a single sample in a study of cytomegalovirus exposure and HLA in healthy donors. The assay was immunoSEQ multiplex PCR, and TCRdb's table has in-frame clones only and misses some. Reported are around 200,000 clones; the ten largest clones contain about 1%. The sample consisted of PBMCs. These receptors all stem from a girl aged 2 to 9 in good health and CMV-seropositive. CDR3s include the opening cysteine and the closing phenylalanine or tryptophan. The D gene is left open where the match is weak.

d_gene: NA; j_gene: TRBJ1-2; v_gene: TRBV9; CDR3nt: TGTGCCAGCAGCGTAGGGGGCTACTATGGCTACACCTTC; CDR3aa: CASSVGGYYGYTF
d_gene: NA; j_gene: TRBJ2-1; v_gene: TRBV10-3; CDR3nt: TGTGCCATCAGTGATTTCAGCGGGCATTACAATGAGCAGTTCTTC; CDR3aa: CAISDFSGHYNEQFF
d_gene: NA; j_gene: TRBJ1-4; v_gene: TRBV7-2; CDR3nt: TGTGCCAGCAGCGAAGGCGGGGGGAATGAAAAACTGTTTTTT; CDR3aa: CASSEGGGNEKLFF
d_gene: TRBD1; j_gene: TRBJ1-5; v_gene: TRBV27; CDR3nt: TGTGCCAGCAGTCCACGAGGACAGGGGAATCAGCCCCAGCATTTT; CDR3aa: CASSPRGQGNQPQHF
d_gene: NA; j_gene: TRBJ2-7; v_gene: TRBV7-3; CDR3nt: TGTGCCAGCAGCTTAGGGCCAATCTCCTACGAGCAGTACTTC; CDR3aa: CASSLGPISYEQYF
d_gene: NA; j_gene: TRBJ2-3; v_gene: TRBV27; CDR3nt: TGTGCCAGCAGTTTAGTAGGGGGTGTGTCAGATACGCAGTATTTT; CDR3aa: CASSLVGGVSDTQYF
d_gene: TRBD2; j_gene: TRBJ2-2; v_gene: TRBV7-9; CDR3nt: TGTGCCAGCAGCTTCCAGGGAGGGAATGCTGCGAACACCGGGGAGCTGTTTTTT; CDR3aa: CASSFQGGNAANTGELFF
d_gene: NA; j_gene: TRBJ2-7; v_gene: TRBV28; CDR3nt: TGTGCCAGCAGTCCAATGACTAGTTATGAGCAGTACTTC; CDR3aa: CASSPMTSYEQYF
d_gene: TRBD1; j_gene: TRBJ2-7; v_gene: TRBV15; CDR3nt: TGTGCCACCAGCCCGCAAGTGGGACAGGGCCTTTACTTC; CDR3aa: CATSPQVGQGLYF
d_gene: NA; j_gene: TRBJ1-1; v_gene: TRBV9; CDR3nt: TGTGCCAGCAGCGTATCCTCTCGACTACAGATGAACACTGAAGCTTTCTTT; CDR3aa: CASSVSSRLQMNTEAFF
d_gene: NA; j_gene: TRBJ2-5; v_gene: TRBV2; CDR3nt: TGTGCCTCCCTGGGCAGTACTCAAGAGACCCAGTACTTC; CDR3aa: CASLGSTQETQYF
d_gene: NA; j_gene: TRBJ2-7; v_gene: TRBV28; CDR3nt: TGTGCCAGATCTAAGCGGGTCGGGGGCGAGCAGTACTTC; CDR3aa: CARSKRVGGEQYF
d_gene: NA; j_gene: TRBJ2-3; v_gene: TRBV19; CDR3nt: TGTGCCAGTAGGGAGGGGACGGTCACAGATACGCAGTATTTT; CDR3aa: CASREGTVTDTQYF
d_gene: NA; j_gene: TRBJ2-3; v_gene: TRBV6-1; CDR3nt: TGTGCCAGCAGTGGGGGAGATCGAGGAGGCGCAGATACGCAGTATTTT; CDR3aa: CASSGGDRGGADTQYF
d_gene: TRBD1; j_gene: TRBJ1-2; v_gene: TRBV28; CDR3nt: TGTGCCAGCAGTTCTCTCCCCGGGACAGTATATGGCTACACCTTC; CDR3aa: CASSSLPGTVYGYTF
d_gene: NA; j_gene: TRBJ1-1; v_gene: TRBV19; CDR3nt: TGTGCCAGTAGTTCCGGGATCATAGGCACTGAAGCTTTCTTT; CDR3aa: CASSSGIIGTEAFF
d_gene: TRBD1; j_gene: TRBJ1-2; v_gene: TRBV6-1; CDR3nt: TGTGCCAGCAGTGAAGCGACTTCGGACAGGGGGTACCTCGTGGATGGCTACACCTTC; CDR3aa: CASSEATSDRGYLVDGYTF